The 15 T cell receptor beta chains below come from one sample, sequenced in a study of cytomegalovirus exposure and HLA in healthy donors. Assay: immunoSEQ multiplex PCR; the TCRdb copy retains only in-frame clones and omits some. The top ten clones hold 3.1% of a sample with 55,000 to 75,000 clones, over 80% of them seen once. The sequenced sample was PBMCs. All receptors come from a man in his late teens or twenties in good health and CMV-seronegative.

This clone was found a few times. V gene TRBV30 combines with J gene TRBJ1-1; maybe TRBD1 (5 bases). Germline lookup yields CDR1 GTSNPN and CDR2 SVGIG (reference sequence). This CDR3 region has 14 residues. V lost 3 bases and J 4 bases, leaving 15 bases between the germline ends. CDR3 in amino acids: CAWSRRTRGTEAFF. CDR3 DNA sequence: TGTGCCTGGAGCCGTCGGACAAGGGGCACTGAAGCTTTCTTT.

There are many counts of this clone. This chain links TRBV7-9 with TRBJ1-2, with D perhaps matching TRBD1 (6 bases). The CDR3 has 12 amino acids. The germline V gene has CDR1 SEHNR and CDR2 FQNEAQ (reference sequence). V lost 6 bases to trimming and J lost 8 bases, with 13 bases between them. This chain's CDR3 is CASSRNREGYTF. DNA of the CDR3: TGTGCCAGCAGTAGGAACAGGGAGGGCTACACCTTC.

The genes are TRBV5-8 and TRBJ2-7, with 8 bases that match TRBD1. This CDR3 has 15 amino acids. Germline V gives CDR1 SGHTS, CDR2 YDEGEE. The V and J ends lost 2 bases and 5 bases, in that order; junction bases with no gene match: 9. The CDR3 loop reads CASSLGQGDLDEQYF. CDR3 bases: TGTGCCAGCAGCTTAGGACAGGGCGATTTGGACGAGCAGTACTTC. Complete variable domain (other parts from reference TRBV5-8 and TRBJ2-7): EAGVTQSPTHLIKTRGQQATLRCSPISGHTSVYWYQQALGLGLQFLLWYDEGEERNRGNFPPRFSGRQFPNYSSELNVNALELEDSALYLCASSLGQGDLDEQYFGPGTRLTVT.

This clone was observed a handful of times. J is TRBJ1-2 and V is TRBV2, with D tentatively TRBD1 (5 bases). Trimming took 0 bases from V and 2 from J, leaving 10 bases between them. CDR1 SNHLY and CDR2 FYNNEI come from the germline V gene. The CDR3 loop spans 15 amino acids. The CDR3 region is CASSEAGGFNYGYTF. Written as DNA, the CDR3 is TGTGCCAGCAGTGAAGCCGGGGGGTTCAACTATGGCTACACCTTC.

V and J are TRBV6-5 and TRBJ2-1, with 10 bases matching TRBD2. The germline V gene encodes CDR1 MNHEY and CDR2 SVGAGI. The CDR3 runs 16 residues. J lost 12 bases, V lost 2 bases, and 13 bases had no gene match. The CDR3 reads CASSYGASGSELGQFF. The CDR3, as DNA: TGTGCCAGCAGTTACGGGGCTAGCGGGAGCGAGTTGGGGCAGTTCTTC.

The J gene is TRBJ1-2, the V gene TRBV29-1, with 10 bases identical to TRBD1. CDR1 is SQVTM, CDR2 ANQGSEA, per germline. The junction had 12 bases not matched to a gene; V was cut back by 4 bases and J by 1 base. The CDR3 runs to 17 residues. Here the CDR3 reads CSVGRPGTGAVNYGYTF. CDR3 nucleotide sequence: TGCAGCGTTGGTCGTCCCGGGACAGGGGCAGTTAACTATGGCTACACCTTC.

This chain links TRBV29-1 with TRBJ2-3, with 16 bases lining up with TRBD2. V shed 1 base, J shed 5 bases, and the junction held 12 bases outside the gene matches. Germline V gene data show CDR1 as SQVTM and CDR2 as ANQGSEA. CDR3 length: 19 amino acids. The chain's CDR3 is CSVEVDLGTSGRAVDTQYF. The CDR3 DNA reads TGCAGCGTTGAAGTGGACCTCGGGACTAGCGGGAGGGCGGTAGATACGCAGTATTTT.

The chain has TRBV7-9 and TRBJ2-7, with D perhaps TRBD2 (6 bases). This CDR3 has 14 residues. With 3 bases removed from V and 1 base from J, the gap between germline ends came to 10 bases. Germline CDR1 reads SEHNR; CDR2 reads FQNEAQ (reference sequence). CDR3 sequence: CASSLAGRSYEQYF. The CDR3 coding sequence is TGTGCCAGCAGCTTGGCAGGGAGGTCCTACGAGCAGTACTTC.

The V gene is TRBV6-1, the J gene TRBJ2-3; a weak D match, TRBD1 (6 bases). The germline V gene encodes CDR1 MNHNS and CDR2 SASEGT. The V and J ends lost 2 bases and 0 bases respectively, with 12 bases between them. The CDR3 consists of 16 residues. The CDR3 DNA reads as TGTGCCAGCAGTGAACAGGGGATACCTAGCACAGATACGCAGTATTTT. Translation gives CASSEQGIPSTDTQYF.

V usage is TRBV5-6 and J usage is TRBJ2-1; 11 bases map to TRBD1. This CDR3 is built from 15 residues. With 5 bases clipped from V and 8 bases from J, the junction kept 9 bases outside the gene matches. CDR1 is SGHDT and CDR2 is YYEEEE in the germline V gene. The CDR3 sequence is CASRWPGQGVDEQFF. The CDR3 DNA reads TGTGCCAGCAGATGGCCGGGACAGGGGGTCGATGAGCAGTTCTTC.

The gene calls are TRBV6-5 and TRBJ2-3; D unresolved. Trimming pared 5 bases from V and 4 bases from J, leaving 16 bases between. The CDR3 runs 15 residues. In germline, CDR1 is MNHEY, CDR2 SVGAGI. CDR3 region: CASSPDGHGADTQYF. The CDR3 coding sequence is TGTGCCAGCAGTCCTGACGGTCACGGAGCAGATACGCAGTATTTT.

This chain joins TRBV15 and TRBJ2-1; 7 positions match TRBD1. CDR1 is LNHNV and CDR2 is YYDKDF in the germline V gene (reference sequence). V gave up 2 bases and J gave up 9 bases; unmatched junction bases: 7. This CDR3 comprises 14 residues. CDR3 amino acids: CATSRQTGVSEQFF. In nucleotides, the CDR3 is TGTGCCACCAGCAGACAAACAGGGGTCAGTGAGCAGTTCTTC.

The chain employs TRBV5-1 and TRBJ1-1, with 8 bases identical to TRBD1. Germline V lookup: CDR1 SGHRS, CDR2 YFSETQ. V shed 4 bases and J 1 base; nucleotides not matched to a gene: 3. This CDR3 is 14 amino acids long. CDR3 in amino acids: CASSGGTGNTEAFF. CDR3 bases: TGCGCCAGCAGCGGGGGGACAGGGAACACTGAAGCTTTCTTT.

The chain joins TRBV19 to TRBJ2-2, with 11 bases lining up with TRBD2. V was pared by 6 bases and J by 5 bases, with 8 bases of the junction left unmatched. This CDR3 has 16 residues. The V gene's germline CDR1 is LNHDA and CDR2 SQIVND (reference sequence). CDR3 sequence reads: CASRTTSGRSTGELFF. DNA for the CDR3: TGTGCCAGTAGGACCACTAGCGGGAGAAGTACCGGGGAGCTGTTTTTT.

This clone was picked up one time. The V call is TRBV28, the J call TRBJ1-5; weak D call: TRBD1 (5 bases). The CDR3 has 17 residues. The V gene lost 3 bases and the J gene lost 3 bases, with 18 bases spanning the gap. Germline CDR1 is MDHEN and CDR2 is SYDVKM. In DNA form, the CDR3 reads TGTGCCAGCAGTTTCAAGAGGCCAGGGAATATCAATCAGCCCCAGCATTTT. This translates into CASSFKRPGNINQPQHF. Full variable domain (remainder filled in from reference TRBV28 and TRBJ1-5): DVKVTQSSRYLVKRTGEKVFLECVQDMDHENMFWYRQDPGLGLRLIYFSYDVKMKEKGDIPEGYSVSREKKERFSLILESASTNQTSMYLCASSFKRPGNINQPQHFGDGTRLSIL.